This T cell receptor (beta chain) was profiled in a study of patients and donors after allogeneic stem cell transplantation. CDR3 length equals 16 residues. Germline V gene sequence: CDR1 SQVTM, CDR2 ANQGSEA. V lost 0 bases, J lost 6 bases, and 8 bases stayed unmatched. TCRdb itself ran the RT-PCR reads through MiXCR, one entry per CDR3 protein. The sample shows 150,000 to 250,000 distinct CDR3 sequences, 40% to 45% of them seen only once. The chain recombines TRBV29-1 with TRBJ2-1; 10 nucleotides match TRBD2. The clonotype comes from a human donor who was either an allogeneic HSCT recipient or a stem cell or donor lymphocyte infusion donor (not recorded which). It is not recorded whose cells these are; they may come from a transplant donor. Sequencing used blood, either unsorted or a sorted T cell fraction (not recorded which). CDR3 DNA sequence: TGCAGCGTTGAAGACCCGTCAGCGGGAGGGGGCAATGAGCAGTTCTTC. Protein: CSVEDPSAGGGNEQFF.